Listed below are T cell receptor beta chains from one sample, sequenced in a study of radiotherapy plus CTLA-4 blockade in lung cancer. Data came from immunoSEQ multiplex PCR; TCRdb stores just in-frame clones and leaves some out. The data contain approximately 41,000 clones, 70% to 80% of them singletons. This specimen consisted of peripheral blood, obtained from a patient treated with radiotherapy plus ipilimumab. All receptors come from a human donor with non-small cell lung cancer who had stable disease on radiotherapy plus ipilimumab. Each CDR3 is given without its conserved first and last residue. Each record gives: V gene, CDR3 length, clone size, CDR3 protein. Clone size is stated in some rows and not others, as once, few, many or a class when expanded.

TRBV5-1	16	.	ASSLRVAGGTGQETQY
TRBV19	12	.	ASSKEGYIYGYT
TRBV4-3	14	.	ASSQAGQAFRNGYT
TRBV5-1	12	.	ASSQDSLSYEQY
TRBV30	11	.	AWGDGPGSPLH
TRBV7-3	12	once	ASSHGGRNTEAF
TRBV4-2	15	.	ASSQRFLAGGYNEQF
TRBV7-9	13	.	ASSLGAGASNEQF
TRBV5-5	13	.	ASSRRGGGSDTQY
TRBV21-1	14	.	ASSPEARGRSYEQY
TRBV19	13	.	ASLGSEGKFEKLF
TRBV7-9	12	.	ASSLAPTGTEAF
TRBV7-6	14	few	ASSLGAKRDLGELF